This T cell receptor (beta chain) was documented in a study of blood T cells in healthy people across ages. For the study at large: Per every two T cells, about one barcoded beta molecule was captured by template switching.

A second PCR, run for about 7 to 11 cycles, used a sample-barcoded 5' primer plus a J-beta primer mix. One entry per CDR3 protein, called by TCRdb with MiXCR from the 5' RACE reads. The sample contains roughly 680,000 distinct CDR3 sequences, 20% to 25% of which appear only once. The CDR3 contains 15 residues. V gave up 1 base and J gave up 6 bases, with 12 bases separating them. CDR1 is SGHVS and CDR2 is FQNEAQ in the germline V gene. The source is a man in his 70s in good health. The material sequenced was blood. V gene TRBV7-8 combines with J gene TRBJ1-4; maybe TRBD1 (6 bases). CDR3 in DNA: TGTGCCAGCAGCTTAGATCGGGACACGGATGAAAAACTGTTTTTT. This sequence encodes CASSLDRDTDEKLFF.